The 20 T cell receptor beta chains below were found in one sample sequenced in a study of CD8 T cells in Susac syndrome. RNA was extracted with the RNeasy kit, and a quantity of roughly 0.5 to 1 ug was reverse transcribed using random hexamers. TCRdb processed the immunoSEQ multiplex PCR reads anew with MiXCR; each CDR3 protein has one entry. The sample lists 150,000 to 180,000 distinct CDR3 sequences, around 96% occurring once. Sequenced: CD8+ T cells from PBMCs. Receptors were obtained from a human donor with multiple sclerosis.

The gene calls are TRBV19 and TRBJ1-2; D uncertain. V lost 3 bases and J 2 bases, leaving 19 bases between the germline ends. The germline gives CDR1 LNHDA, CDR2 SQIVND (reference sequence). The CDR3 contains 17 residues. This chain's CDR3 is CASSIRGSSLHNYGYTF. DNA for the CDR3: TGTGCCAGTAGTATTCGAGGGTCTAGTCTCCACAACTATGGCTACACCTTC.

The gene calls are TRBV13 and TRBJ2-2; 7 bases agree with TRBD2. This CDR3 comprises 15 residues. CDR1 and CDR2 (germline): PRHDT, FYEKMQ (reference sequence). V lost 5 bases to trimming and J lost 5 bases; unmatched junction nucleotides: 8. The CDR3 loop reads CASSPSSGPTGELFF. CDR3 nucleotide sequence: TGTGCCAGCAGCCCATCTAGCGGACCGACCGGGGAGCTGTTTTTT.

V is TRBV24-1 and J is TRBJ2-3; D call uncertain. This CDR3 contains 12 residues. Trimming shortened V by 9 bases and J by 0 bases, and 6 bases separated the two germline ends. The germline gives CDR1 KGHDR, CDR2 SFDVKD. The CDR3 protein is CATRGSTDTQYF. For the CDR3, the DNA is TGTGCCACCCGTGGCAGCACAGATACGCAGTATTTT.

The V gene is TRBV20-1, the J gene TRBJ1-2, with a weak D call TRBD1 (5 bases). Per germline, CDR1 DFQATT and CDR2 SNEGSKA (reference sequence). The CDR3 covers 13 residues. Trimming left V 5 bases short and J 5 bases short, with 15 bases between. The CDR3 DNA sequence: TGCAGTGCTCGGGCCCCGGGGGGTTATGGCTACACCTTC. Protein product: CSARAPGGYGYTF.

The J gene is TRBJ2-7, the V gene TRBV20-1; the D gene is possibly TRBD1 (6 bases). Germline CDR1 and CDR2: DFQATT and SNEGSKA (reference sequence). The CDR3 runs to 13 residues. Trimming took 4 bases from V and 2 from J, leaving 12 bases between them. The CDR3 DNA sequence: TGCAGTGCTACAGGGGAATCCCCCTACGAGCAGTACTTC. This sequence encodes CSATGESPYEQYF.

The gene calls are TRBV6-2 or TRBV6-3 and TRBJ1-5; the D gene is possibly TRBD1 (6 bases). The CDR3 has 14 residues. The germline V gene encodes CDR1 MNHEY and CDR2 SVGEGT. Between the trimmed V and J ends, which lost 8 bases and 4 bases, there was a span of 15 bases. The CDR3 DNA sequence: TGTGCCAGCCTGGAGGACAGCGGGAATCAGCCCCAGCATTTT. Its protein is CASLEDSGNQPQHF.

In nucleotides, the CDR3 is TGTGCCAGCAGCCATGCTCAAATACAGGGGACGAACACTGAAGCTTTCTTT. Its translation: CASSHAQIQGTNTEAFF. J is TRBJ1-1 and V is TRBV4-2; 7 bases map to TRBD1. Trimming at V came to 3 bases and at J to 1 base, leaving 11 bases not matched to a gene. The CDR3 is 17 residues long. CDR1 and CDR2 (germline): LGHNA, YNFKEQ.

The chain links TRBV20-1 to TRBJ2-2; weak D call: TRBD1 (6 bases). CDR3 length: 16 amino acids. Between the trimmed V and J ends, which lost 0 bases and 0 bases, there was a span of 11 bases. Germline V gene lookup returns CDR1 DFQATT and CDR2 SNEGSKA (reference sequence). DNA of the CDR3: TGCAGTGCTAGAGACAGCGCAGGGGCGAACACCGGGGAGCTGTTTTTT. It encodes CSARDSAGANTGELFF.

V usage is TRBV9 and J usage is TRBJ2-7; 12 bases are a match to TRBD1. V trimming: 3 bases; J trimming: 0 bases; junction bases outside the gene matches: 4. The germline V gene encodes CDR1 SGDLS and CDR2 YYNGEE. The CDR3 runs 16 residues. DNA for the CDR3: TGTGCCAGCAGCGAGGGGACAGGGGGCAGCTCCTACGAGCAGTACTTC. It specifies CASSEGTGGSSYEQYF.

The chain uses TRBV9 and TRBJ1-1; 10 bases are shared with TRBD1. This CDR3 has 17 residues. Germline lookup yields CDR1 SGDLS and CDR2 YYNGEE. With V trimmed by 0 bases and J by 0 bases, 5 bases remained unmatched. This CDR3 is CASSVESGQGLNTEAFF. The CDR3 DNA reads as TGTGCCAGCAGCGTAGAGTCGGGACAGGGGCTGAACACTGAAGCTTTCTTT.

The chain carries TRBV6-6 and TRBJ1-1, with TRBD1 matching 9 bases. Unmatched junction bases numbered 6, after V lost 6 bases and J lost 4 bases. This CDR3 contains 14 residues. Germline values: CDR1 MNHNY, CDR2 SVGAGI (reference sequence). CDR3 coding DNA: TGTGCCAGCAGGGTGACAGGGGGTGGCACTGAAGCTTTCTTT. It translates to CASRVTGGGTEAFF.

The V gene is TRBV7-2, the J gene TRBJ2-5; D remains ambiguous. The CDR3 length is 15 residues. CDR1 and CDR2 (germline): SGHTA, FQGNSA. V was cut by 5 bases and J by 2 bases, with 15 bases left in between. The CDR3 here is CASSRSAPRQETQYF. The DNA for the CDR3 is TGTGCCAGCAGCCGATCGGCCCCGCGACAAGAGACCCAGTACTTC.

This clonotype was detected a few times. The genes are TRBV2 and TRBJ1-1; D is uncertain. CDR3 length equals 10 residues. CDR1 is SNHLY and CDR2 is FYNNEI in the germline V gene. V was clipped by 8 bases and J by 5 bases, with 6 bases between them. For the CDR3, the DNA is TGTGCCAGCTTAAGGACTGAAGCTTTCTTT. Encoded protein: CASLRTEAFF.

V and J are TRBV11-2 and TRBJ2-7, with 8 bases aligning to TRBD1. The CDR3 is 16 amino acids. The germline V gene encodes CDR1 SGHAT and CDR2 FQNNGV. V was clipped by 2 bases and J by 6 bases; unmatched bases: 12. Here the CDR3 reads CASSLSPRTGHGEQYF. CDR3 sequence (DNA): TGTGCCAGCAGCTTATCGCCCAGGACAGGGCACGGCGAGCAGTACTTC.

This clonotype was counted only a few times. V gene TRBV2 combines with J gene TRBJ2-5, with D unresolved. V lost 8 bases, J lost 5 bases, and 12 bases lay in between. The CDR3 runs 12 residues. From germline, CDR1 is SNHLY and CDR2 FYNNEI. CDR3 amino acids: CASLRSSETQYF. The CDR3 region has the DNA TGTGCCAGCCTTCGTAGTTCTGAGACCCAGTACTTC.

The V and J genes are TRBV30 and TRBJ2-7, with TRBD1 matching over 12 bases. The CDR3 is made up of 15 amino acids. With V trimmed by 2 bases and J by 2 bases, 4 bases remained unmatched. Germline values: CDR1 GTSNPN, CDR2 SVGIG (reference sequence). The DNA for the CDR3 is TGTGCCTGGAGTATGGGGACAGGGGGCCCCTACGAGCAGTACTTC. Protein sequence: CAWSMGTGGPYEQYF. The entire variable domain, with the rest obtained from reference TRBV30 and TRBJ2-7, is as follows: SQTIHQWPATLVQPVGSPLSLECTVEGTSNPNLYWYRQAAGRGLQLLFYSVGIGQISSEVPQNLSASRPQDRQFILSSKKLLLSDSGFYLCAWSMGTGGPYEQYFGPGTRLTVT.

This chain uses TRBV12-3 or TRBV12-4 with TRBJ1-6; D is uncertain. With 8 bases removed from V and 14 bases from J, the gap between germline ends came to 13 bases. The CDR3 contains 11 residues. The CDR3 reads CASGPRASLHF. The DNA of the CDR3 is TGTGCCAGCGGCCCGCGGGCCTCCCTCCACTTT.

V is TRBV28 and J is TRBJ2-1, with 9 bases identical to TRBD2. In germline, CDR1 is MDHEN, CDR2 SYDVKM. The junction had 13 bases not matched to a gene; V was cut back by 4 bases and J by 3 bases. CDR3 size: 18 residues. CDR3 DNA sequence: TGTGCCAGCAGTTCCCCCCTTAGCGGGGGAATCCGCTACAATGAGCAGTTCTTC. Amino acid sequence: CASSSPLSGGIRYNEQFF. Full variable domain (outside the CDR3, taken from reference TRBV28 and TRBJ2-1): DVKVTQSSRYLVKRTGEKVFLECVQDMDHENMFWYRQDPGLGLRLIYFSYDVKMKEKGDIPEGYSVSREKKERFSLILESASTNQTSMYLCASSSPLSGGIRYNEQFFGPGTRLTVL.

There are a few counts of this clonotype. The chain carries TRBV7-9 and TRBJ2-7; D unclear. The CDR3 has 12 amino acids. The germline V gene has CDR1 SEHNR and CDR2 FQNEAQ (reference sequence). Trimming removed 4 bases from V and 3 bases from J, with 7 bases in between. The CDR3 DNA is TGTGCCAGCAGCTCGGAAGTCTACGAGCAGTACTTC. This gives the protein CASSSEVYEQYF. Using reference TRBV7-9 and TRBJ2-7 for the parts outside the CDR3, the full variable domain is DTGVSQNPRHKITKRGQNVTFRCDPISEHNRLYWYRQTLGQGPEFLTYFQNEAQLEKSRLLSDRFSAERPKGSFSTLEIQRTEQGDSAMYLCASSSEVYEQYFGPGTRLTVT.

This chain connects TRBV24-1 to TRBJ2-1; 10 nucleotides match TRBD1. The CDR3 totals 14 residues. Per the germline V gene, CDR1 is KGHDR and CDR2 is SFDVKD. Trimming removed 9 bases from V and 8 bases from J; junction bases left unmatched: 9. The CDR3 DNA reads TGTGCCACCTCAAGACAGGGGGCAAGGGATGAGCAGTTCTTC. It translates to CATSRQGARDEQFF.